The text below deals with one TCR beta chain. The antigen is not known. V lost 7 bases to trimming and J lost 2 bases, with 8 bases between them. CDR3 length: 13 amino acids. The sample originates from a study of blood T cells in healthy people across ages. General observations from the study: Strong correlation linked observed beta diversity and percent naive T cells.

A second PCR, run for roughly 7 to 11 cycles, used a sample-barcoded 5' primer plus a J-beta primer mix. MiXCR was run by TCRdb on the 5' RACE reads, yielding one entry per CDR3 protein. The repertoire includes hundreds of thousands of distinct CDR3 sequences, around half of them detected once, and 15% to 20% sits in the top ten. This sequence originates from a man aged 80 or over in good health. The rearrangement joins TRBV12-3 or TRBV12-4 to TRBJ2-2; the D is unclear. The specimen was blood. CDR3 protein: CASMLGNTGELFF. Here the CDR3 DNA reads TGTGCCAGCATGTTAGGAAACACCGGGGAGCTGTTTTTT.